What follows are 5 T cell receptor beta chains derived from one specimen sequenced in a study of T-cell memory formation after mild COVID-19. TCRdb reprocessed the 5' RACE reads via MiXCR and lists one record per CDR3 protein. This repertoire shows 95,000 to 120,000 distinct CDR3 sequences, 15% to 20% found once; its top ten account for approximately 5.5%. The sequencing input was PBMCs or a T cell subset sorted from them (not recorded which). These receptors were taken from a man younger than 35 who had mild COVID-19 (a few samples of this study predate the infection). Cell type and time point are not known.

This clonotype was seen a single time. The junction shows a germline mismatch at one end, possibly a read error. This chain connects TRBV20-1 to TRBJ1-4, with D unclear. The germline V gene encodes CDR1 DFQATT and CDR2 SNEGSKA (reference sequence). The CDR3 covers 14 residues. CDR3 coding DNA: TGCAGTGCTAGCGGTCGGAGAACTTTGGGAAAACCGTTTTTT. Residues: CSASGRRTLGKPFF.

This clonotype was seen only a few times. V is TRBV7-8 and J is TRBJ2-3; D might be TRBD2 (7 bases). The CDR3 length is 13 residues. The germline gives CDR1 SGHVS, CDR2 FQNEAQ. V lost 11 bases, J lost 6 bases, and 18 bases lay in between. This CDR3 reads CAGSRGRSDTQYF. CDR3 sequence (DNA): TGTGCCGGCTCGCGGGGGCGTTCGGATACGCAGTATTTT.

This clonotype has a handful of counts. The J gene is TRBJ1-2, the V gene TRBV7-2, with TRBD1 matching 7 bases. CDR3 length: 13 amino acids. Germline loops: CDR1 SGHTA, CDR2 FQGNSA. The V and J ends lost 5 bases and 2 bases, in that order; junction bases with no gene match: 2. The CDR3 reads CASSRDRNYGYTF. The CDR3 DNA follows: TGTGCCAGCAGCAGGGACAGAAACTATGGCTACACCTTC.

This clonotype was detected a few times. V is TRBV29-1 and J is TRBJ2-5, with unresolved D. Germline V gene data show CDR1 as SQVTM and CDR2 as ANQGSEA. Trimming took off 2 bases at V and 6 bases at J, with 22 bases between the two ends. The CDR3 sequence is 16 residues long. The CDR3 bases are TGCAGCGTTGAATATCAGGTTACCCTGTACCCAAAGACCCAGTACTTC. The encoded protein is CSVEYQVTLYPKTQYF.

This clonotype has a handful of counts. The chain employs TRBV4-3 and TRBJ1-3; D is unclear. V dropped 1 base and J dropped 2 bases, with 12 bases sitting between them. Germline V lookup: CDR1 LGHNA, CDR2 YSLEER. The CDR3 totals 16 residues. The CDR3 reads CASSQVLAGTGNTIYF. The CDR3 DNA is TGCGCCAGCAGCCAAGTCCTGGCAGGTACTGGAAACACCATATATTTT.